The 2 T cell receptor beta chains given below trace back to one sample, sequenced in a study of OX40 agonist ivuxolimab in advanced cancers. TCRdb's table, derived via immunoSEQ multiplex PCR, lists solely in-frame clones and lacks some. The sample contains nearly 8,500 clones, over 65% of which appear only once. The sequencing used CD4+ or CD8+ T cells sorted from blood, collected in a trial of the OX40 agonist ivuxolimab. The source is an adult with an advanced solid tumor such as melanoma, head and neck, liver or kidney cancer.

The chain recombines TRBV9 with TRBJ2-2, with a possible D match to TRBD1 (6 bases). CDR3 length: 13 residues. CDR1 and CDR2 (germline): SGDLS, YYNGEE. The germline V and J ends were trimmed by 4 bases and 6 bases, with 10 bases remaining between them. The CDR3 reads CASSLTGSGELFF. In DNA form, the CDR3 reads TGTGCCAGCAGCCTTACAGGGTCCGGGGAGCTGTTTTTT.

The chain couples TRBV5-5 to TRBJ2-1; D is unresolved. Germline V lookup: CDR1 SGHKS, CDR2 YYEKEE (reference sequence). V was clipped by 0 bases and J by 8 bases, with 9 bases between them. The CDR3 runs to 13 residues. The DNA of the CDR3 is TGTGCCAGCAGCTTGGCCACAGTCCATGAGCAGTTCTTC. It translates to CASSLATVHEQFF.